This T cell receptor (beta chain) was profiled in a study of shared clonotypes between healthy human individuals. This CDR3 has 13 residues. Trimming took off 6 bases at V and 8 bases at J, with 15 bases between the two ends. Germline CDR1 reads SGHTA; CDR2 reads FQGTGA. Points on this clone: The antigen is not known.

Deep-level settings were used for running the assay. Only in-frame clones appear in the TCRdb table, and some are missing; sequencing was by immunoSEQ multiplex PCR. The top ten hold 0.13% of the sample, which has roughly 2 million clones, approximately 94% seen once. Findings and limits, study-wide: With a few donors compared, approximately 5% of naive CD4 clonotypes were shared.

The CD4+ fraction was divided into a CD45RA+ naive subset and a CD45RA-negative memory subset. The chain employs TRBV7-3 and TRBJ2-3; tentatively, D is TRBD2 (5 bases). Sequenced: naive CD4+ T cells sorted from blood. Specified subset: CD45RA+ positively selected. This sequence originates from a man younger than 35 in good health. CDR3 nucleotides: TGTGCCAGCAGTTTGGGCCGGGAAGGTACGCAGTATTTT. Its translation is CASSLGREGTQYF.